Reported below is one T cell receptor beta chain. As yet, its antigen is unknown. V lost 4 bases, J lost 0 bases, and 7 bases stayed unmatched. Germline loops: CDR1 SEHNR, CDR2 FQNEAQ (reference sequence). This CDR3 has 16 residues. This entry is derived from a study of cytomegalovirus exposure and HLA in healthy donors. Study-wide background: Earlier work reported 117 million unique TCR beta sequences from about 179 million T cells. Whole-study findings and limits: Reportedly, fewer N-insertions than the roughly 600-donor mean appeared in an Asian-associated ancestry cluster in a later analysis. TCR beta sequences reportedly predicted the HLA-A and HLA-B alleles of most subjects accurately. With later analysis, a missense DCLRE1C variant became linked to TCR beta V- and J-gene trimming.

The primer mix had 60 Vbeta and 13 Jbeta primers. Produced via immunoSEQ multiplex PCR; TCRdb's table is partial and in-frame only. Among about 140,000 clones listed, roughly three quarters were seen once. Sequenced material: PBMCs. This TCR came from a woman aged 35 to 49 in good health and CMV-seronegative. V usage is TRBV7-9 and J usage is TRBJ2-7; 9 positions match TRBD2. The CDR3 DNA follows: TGTGCCAGCAGCTCTAAATATAGCGGGAGCTCCTACGAGCAGTACTTC. Its protein product is CASSSKYSGSSYEQYF. Filled out from reference TRBV7-9 and TRBJ2-7, the complete variable domain reads DTGVSQNPRHKITKRGQNVTFRCDPISEHNRLYWYRQTLGQGPEFLTYFQNEAQLEKSRLLSDRFSAERPKGSFSTLEIQRTEQGDSAMYLCASSSKYSGSSYEQYFGPGTRLTVT.